This T cell receptor (beta chain) stems from a study of cytomegalovirus exposure and HLA in healthy donors (dated by TCRdb to the late 2010s). For the study in its entirety: An earlier analysis of approximately 550 of the donors reported approximately 300 Gb of sequence data and 100 million to 130 million unique TCR beta sequences from 150 million to 200 million T cells. A later analysis re-examined previously published TCR beta repertoires from about 700 donors and added high-resolution HLA genotyping to investigate patterns of TCR occurrence. The number of typed donors differed by locus: about 629-630 for A, B, C, DRB1 and DQB1; approximately 540 for DQA1; fewer than 610 for DPA1; and 400 to 480 for DPB1. Both class I and class II loci were covered by HLA typing, at four-digit resolution. The study aimed to test whether signatures of past pathogen exposure could be identified by cataloging public T cell receptors. Using immunosequencing, the study profiled T cell repertoires from fewer than 850 subjects and related those repertoires to cytomegalovirus serostatus. Among a few hundred genotyped donors of the cohort, an average of about 240,000 unique TCR beta nucleotide sequences were sequenced per donor, roughly 18% of them non-productive. An earlier analysis of nearly 600 of the donors applied high-throughput TCR beta sequencing to assess whether each TCR beta V gene segment acted as functional or pseudogenic. A later genetic analysis took genome-wide SNP genotypes for about three fifths of the 666 donors and used that subset as a discovery cohort. Among the roughly 430 genotyped donors, under 90% belonged to the genetic ancestry cluster associated with self-reported Caucasian donors. All discovery cohort repertoires had been generated using a single sequencing platform. Donor age, sex, ethnicity and CMV serostatus were compiled together with the repertoire data. Approximately 330 gigabases of sequencing data and about 92 million unique TCR sequences made up an early release that covered 500 to 700 HLA-typed donors. Besides the first cohort of about 730 subjects, a separate validation cohort made up of 120 different subjects was used. Rather than using new phenotypic data, the later analysis identified candidate immune exposures from TCR beta sequences and from how often those sequences occurred across donors. Four to six DR-DQ haplotypes were handled as single units for association and clustering because linkage in the cohort was strong. To predict cytomegalovirus infection status, the study combined high-throughput TCR immunosequencing, statistical association of individual TCRs with disease status, and machine learning. What the study reported, not specific to this receptor: Because HLA typing was unavailable for some donors at each locus, only the typed subset was used in association tests. Correlated functional status among segregating V segments might reflect linkage disequilibrium, but an unknown experimental factor could not be ruled out. Because counts were too low, seventeen rarely observed V segments, including chromosome 9 orphons, were left out of the earlier analysis of 587 of the donors. According to the authors, the approach could potentially be generalized to other disease states and immunological phenotypes. A later analysis reported that several top co-occurrence clusters appeared linked to parvovirus B19, influenza, CMV and Epstein-Barr virus. In a later analysis, TCR association rates were found to vary across HLA loci, with the most associated TCRs seen for DRB1 alleles and the fewest for HLA-C alleles. The study listed 164 TCR beta chains as associated with cytomegalovirus. Three of the identified cytomegalovirus-associated TCR beta chains were confirmed in vitro to be specific for cytomegalovirus antigens. The classifier was reported to diagnose cytomegalovirus status with high specificity and sensitivity in both the original and validation cohorts. Only TCR beta chains were sequenced in this cohort, and the absence of alpha or paired-chain data limited detectable features. A later genetic analysis associated a missense DCLRE1C variant with V-gene and J-gene trimming of TCR beta chains, and an independent cohort replicated the association. In a later analysis, most CMV-associated TCR beta chains were found to appear HLA-restricted, with HLA associations seemingly driven largely by CMV exposure. Presence/absence analyses assumed roughly uniform sequencing depth across donors, an assumption that may not hold. When HLA alleles, especially DR and DQ, strongly co-occurred, attributing TCR associations to individual alleles was difficult. For the cohort, immune exposure information was limited to CMV serostatus. A further reported finding was that TCR beta sequences accurately predicted the HLA-A and HLA-B alleles for most subjects in the first cohort. Compared with equally common non-associated chains, HLA-associated TCR beta chains in a later analysis were more clonally expanded and had lower generation probabilities. Most TCR sequences were observed very rarely across donors, whereas some public TCRs were present in many individuals. In an earlier analysis of a few hundred of the donors, most TCR beta V segments were observed in productive rearrangements about 90% or about 30% of the time, broadly matching IMGT annotations. A later analysis associated about 16,000 TCR beta sequences with specific HLA alleles at a false discovery rate of 0.05. A later genetic analysis reported fewer N-insertions in productive TCRs among donors in an Asian-associated ancestry cluster than the approximately 700-donor mean. A group of highly shared sequence variants was considered likely to be a technical artifact of the sequencing pipeline.

This clone was seen only a few times. Its specific antigen is unknown. Base qualities are not recorded, but no much larger clone differs from it by a single base. The library came from the immunoSEQ multiplex PCR assay. A mixture of 60 forward primers for TCR Vbeta segments and 13 reverse primers for TCR Jbeta segments was used in the multiplex PCR. A multiplex PCR assay on genomic DNA amplified the CDR3 region of rearranged TCR beta genes. The Illumina HiSeq System was used to sequence the amplified TCR beta libraries as 87-base-pair reads. Under the source paper's analysis protocol: Across the roughly 670 repertoires, a later analysis counted around 80 million unique TCR beta chains, 8.5 million to 12 million of which were shared by at least two donors. Raw reads were error-corrected and collapsed into unique sequences with a nearest-neighbor algorithm that merged closely related sequences to remove PCR and sequencing errors. CDR3 sequences were aligned to IMGT reference sequences to assign V, D and J gene segments. For a sequence to be retained, at least a six-nucleotide match to both a V gene segment and a J gene segment was required. Rearrangements were classified as productive when the CDR3 lacked stop codons and remained in frame with V and J, and all other rearrangements were classified as non-productive. Following IMGT convention, CDR3 was defined as the stretch from the second conserved V-encoded cysteine to the conserved J-encoded phenylalanine. In an earlier analysis of just under 600 of the donors, sequences lacking an unambiguous match to a single V gene segment were excluded. In an earlier analysis of about 590 of the donors, a V segment was called functional when productive rearrangements were above 56.7%, and segregating when the standard deviation between donors exceeded 5%. To diagnose cytomegalovirus status from the catalog of TCR beta chain sequences, a statistical classification framework was built. In a later analysis, TCR nucleotide sequences were compared against IMGT/GENE-DB human TR gene sequences so that V and J genes could be assigned. Using the TCRdist pipeline, a later analysis assigned CDR3 sequences along with most-parsimonious VDJ recombination scenarios. A later analysis defined each TCR beta chain by its CDR3 amino acid sequence plus V-gene family, and excluded reads lacking a unique V-gene family. A later analysis removed 592 highly shared, low-generation-probability nucleotide sequences to deal with suspected cross-contamination and a sequencing artifact. A later analysis calculated a clonal expansion index for each public chain from normalized within-repertoire ranks of inferred template counts. In a later analysis, generation probabilities were computed with a VDJ recombination model fitted to out-of-frame rearrangements, and the resulting probabilities were checked against IGoR. In a later analysis, TCR-TCR, TCR-HLA and TCR-CMV co-occurrence was scored with hypergeometric tests, and a repertoire-size bias correction was applied to TCR pairs. To estimate false discovery rates, a later analysis permuted the HLA or CMV assignments 20 times. A later analysis grouped co-occurring TCRs with DBSCAN, adding TCRdist sequence similarity when clustering within HLA-allele-positive subsets. For co-occurrence clustering, repertoires with fewer than 30,000 or more than 120,000 public chains were excluded, along with four to six repertoires with anomalous nucleotide sharing. The table comes from immuneACCESS by way of TCRdb, which keeps in-frame sequences with V and J called. Part of the clones is missing from these tables; in studies checked, under half for an unresolved V gene and the rest for unknown reasons. V and J calls and clone size are copied from that table; D and trimming were computed from the DNA. Present in this sample are roughly 180,000 clones, 84% of which were seen just once. The top ten clonotypes cover about 0.25% of the sample.

In total, over 600 healthy bone marrow donors made up the cohort. Cohort members were all nominally healthy when sampled, although unrecorded immune exposures were likely present. The donor was CMV seronegative and belonged to the group of 350 or so seronegative cohort members. Every donor gave a peripheral blood sample, and the peripheral blood mononuclear cells from that sample were used for TCR beta sequencing. The Qiagen DNeasy Blood Extraction Kit was used to extract genomic DNA from the blood cell samples. Sequences were obtained from PBMCs. The origin of this receptor is a boy between 5 and 17 years old in good health and CMV-seronegative.

The DNA is TGTGCCAGCAAAATTTCGGTGAACACTGAAGCTTTCTTT. It is translated as CASKISVNTEAFF. The sequence is built from TRBV6-5 and TRBJ1-1; confidence is insufficient to name the D gene. From a lookup of the germline V gene, CDR1 and CDR2 are MNHEY and SVGAGI. Relative to germline, V is 7 bases shorter and J is 0 bases shorter, with 9 bases between their ends. Including the terminal cysteine and phenylalanine, the CDR3 comprises 13 residues. Solely the CDR3 DNA is kept, with 39 bases framed from the first base.